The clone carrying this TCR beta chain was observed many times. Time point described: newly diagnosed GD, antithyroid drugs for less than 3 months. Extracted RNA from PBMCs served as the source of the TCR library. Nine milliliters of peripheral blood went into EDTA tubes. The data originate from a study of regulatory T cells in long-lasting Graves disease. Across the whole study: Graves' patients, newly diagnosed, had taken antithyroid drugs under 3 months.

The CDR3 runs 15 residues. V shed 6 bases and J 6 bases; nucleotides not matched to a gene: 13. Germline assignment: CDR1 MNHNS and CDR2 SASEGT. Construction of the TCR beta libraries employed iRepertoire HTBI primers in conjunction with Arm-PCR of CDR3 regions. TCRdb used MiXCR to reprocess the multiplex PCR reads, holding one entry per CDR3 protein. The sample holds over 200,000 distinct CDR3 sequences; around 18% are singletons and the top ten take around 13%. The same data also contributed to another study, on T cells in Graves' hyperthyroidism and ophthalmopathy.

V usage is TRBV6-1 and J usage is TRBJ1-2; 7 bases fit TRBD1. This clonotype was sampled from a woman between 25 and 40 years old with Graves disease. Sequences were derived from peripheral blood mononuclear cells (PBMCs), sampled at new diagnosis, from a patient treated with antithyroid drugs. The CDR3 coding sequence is TGTGCCAGCAGGCTCATTCCGGGACAGCTGGATGGCTACACCTTC. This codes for CASRLIPGQLDGYTF.